These T cell receptor beta chains were read from a single sample in a study of cytomegalovirus exposure and HLA in healthy donors. The protocol was immunoSEQ multiplex PCR, while the TCRdb copy is restricted to in-frame clones and leaves out a portion. The repertoire consists of roughly 100,000 clones, with around three quarters occurring once and the leading ten covering about 2.6%. Sequencing was carried out using PBMCs. The receptors derive from a man aged 50 to 60 in good health and CMV-seropositive. Both conserved end residues are part of each CDR3. Fields, in order: J gene, clone size, D gene, V gene, CDR3 DNA, CDR3 protein. The D gene is left open where the match is weak. The size entry is marked missing in some rows and otherwise reads once, few, many or a size class.

>TRBJ2-3|.|TRBD1|TRBV5-6
TGTGCCAGCACCTTCGACAGGGGAGTTACAGATACGCAGTATTTT
CASTFDRGVTDTQYF
>TRBJ2-7|.|.|TRBV6-1
TGTGCCAGCAGTTATAATCTCGGTACCTACGAGCAGTACTTC
CASSYNLGTYEQYF
>TRBJ1-1|.|.|TRBV5-4
TGTGCCAGCAGCTTGGGCAGCGAGAACACTGAAGCTTTCTTT
CASSLGSENTEAFF
>TRBJ2-2|.|TRBD2|TRBV7-8
TGTGCCAGCAGCCCCCTAGCGGGAGGGGACACCGGGGAGCTGTTTTTT
CASSPLAGGDTGELFF
>TRBJ2-2|once|TRBD2|TRBV5-4
TGTGCCAGCAGTTCTGGGACTAGCGGCGATTTCACCGGGGAGCTGTTTTTT
CASSSGTSGDFTGELFF
>TRBJ2-3|once|.|TRBV11-3
TGTGCCAGCAGCTTCGACAGTTCCACAGATACGCAGTATTTT
CASSFDSSTDTQYF
>TRBJ2-2|few|.|TRBV5-4
TGTGCCAGCAGCTCCGAGGTGGCGAACACCGGGGAGCTGTTTTTT
CASSSEVANTGELFF
>TRBJ2-5|.|.|TRBV4-1
TGCGCCAGCAGCCAAGAGTCGGGCGGGCTCGGAGAGACCCAGTACTTC
CASSQESGGLGETQYF
>TRBJ2-5|.|TRBD1|TRBV5-1
TGCGCCAGCAGCAGTACAGGGGGGGAGACCCAGTACTTC
CASSSTGGETQYF
>TRBJ1-2|.|.|TRBV25-1
TGTGCCAGCAGTGAGCACAGGGCAAATGGCTACACCTTC
CASSEHRANGYTF
>TRBJ2-7|.|TRBD2|TRBV5-6
TGTGCCAGCAGCCCCCGTGGCCTAGCGGGGGGTTACGAGCAGTACTTC
CASSPRGLAGGYEQYF
>TRBJ2-1|.|.|TRBV10-3
TGTGCCATCAGTGAGATGCGACTTACATACAATGAGCAGTTCTTC
CAISEMRLTYNEQFF
>TRBJ1-1|.|TRBD1|TRBV19
TGTGCCAGTAGGGGGACAGGGGGCGAGAACACTGAAGCTTTCTTT
CASRGTGGENTEAFF
>TRBJ1-1|once|.|TRBV27
TGTGCCAGCAGTTTATTGGGGAGGGAAGCTTTCTTT
CASSLLGREAFF
>TRBJ2-1|.|.|TRBV13
TGTGCCAGCAGCTTTCAGTCCATTTACAATGAGCAGTTCTTC
CASSFQSIYNEQFF
>TRBJ1-5|.|.|TRBV6-6
TGTGCCAGCAGTTACCGGGACACAGTGGTGGAGCCCCAGCATTTT
CASSYRDTVVEPQHF
>TRBJ2-3|.|TRBD2|TRBV14
TGTGCCAGCAGCCACGGCGGGGGGGCAGATACGCAGTATTTT
CASSHGGGADTQYF
>TRBJ2-3|.|.|TRBV9
TGTGCCAGCAGCGTAGCGGGTTCCTCACACACAGATACGCAGTATTTT
CASSVAGSSHTDTQYF
>TRBJ2-3|.|TRBD2|TRBV19
TGTGCCAGTAGCACGATGGCGGCGGGGATAACTAGCGGGAGTGCAGATACGCAGTATTTT
CASSTMAAGITSGSADTQYF
>TRBJ1-1|.|.|TRBV21-1
TGTGCCAGCTCCCCAATTCCGGGACAGGGGAACACTGAAGCTTTCTTT
CASSPIPGQGNTEAFF
>TRBJ2-2|.|TRBD1|TRBV12-5
TGTGCTAGTGGTTTGCCCCGACAGGGGGTCGGGGAGCTGTTTTTT
CASGLPRQGVGELFF
>TRBJ1-6|.|.|TRBV19
TGTGCCAGTAGTCAGACAAGCAATTCACCCCTCCACTTT
CASSQTSNSPLHF
>TRBJ2-1|.|TRBD2|TRBV2
TGTGCCAGCGGACTAGCGGGCAATGAGCAGTTCTTC
CASGLAGNEQFF
>TRBJ2-3|.|TRBD2|TRBV7-3
TGTGCCAGCAGCCGTCTAGCGGGGGATACGCAGTATTTT
CASSRLAGDTQYF
>TRBJ1-3|.|TRBD1|TRBV28
TGTGCCAGCAGTTCAGGGGACAGGGGGTTGGCGGGAAACACCATATATTTT
CASSSGDRGLAGNTIYF
>TRBJ2-7|.|.|TRBV5-1
TGCGCCAGCAGCCCCTCGTTCGGGAGCTCCTACGAGCAGTACTTC
CASSPSFGSSYEQYF
>TRBJ1-1|.|.|TRBV20-1
TGCAGTGCCCCTCGGCGGGCTGAAGCTTTCTTT
CSAPRRAEAFF
>TRBJ1-1|.|.|TRBV5-1
TGCGCCAGCAGCTTGGGACGCAGGGTCGCAAGAAATACTGAAGCTTTCTTT
CASSLGRRVARNTEAFF
>TRBJ2-7|.|.|TRBV25-1
TGTGCCAGCAGTGAGCCTATGTCGGCAGGCCCTTCCTCCTACGAGCAGTACTTC
CASSEPMSAGPSSYEQYF
>TRBJ1-5|.|.|TRBV29-1
TGCAGCGTTGGGGAGGTGGGTCAGCCCCAGCATTTT
CSVGEVGQPQHF
>TRBJ2-1|few|TRBD2|TRBV5-1
TGCGCCAGCAGCCCGCTAGCGGGAGGGACCTACAATGAGCAGTTCTTC
CASSPLAGGTYNEQFF
>TRBJ2-6|.|.|TRBV4-1
TGCGCCACTTCAGGGTTTCGCTCTGGGGCCAACGTCCTGACTTTC
CATSGFRSGANVLTF
>TRBJ1-2|.|.|TRBV19
TGTGCCAGTACGTCCCTGGGACAAAGCTATGGCTACACCTTC
CASTSLGQSYGYTF
>TRBJ2-2|.|TRBD1|TRBV5-1
TGCGCCAGCAGCCGGACAGGGCAGGACACCGGGGAGCTGTTTTTT
CASSRTGQDTGELFF
>TRBJ2-1|.|TRBD2|TRBV9
TGTGCCAGCAGCCCACCGACTAGCGGGGGGCCCCTGTGGAATGAGCAGTTCTTC
CASSPPTSGGPLWNEQFF
>TRBJ2-1|.|TRBD1|TRBV19
TGTGCCAGTAGGGACAGGGGAAGCTCCTACAATGAGCAGTTCTTC
CASRDRGSSYNEQFF
>TRBJ1-5|few|TRBD1|TRBV27
TGTGCCAGCGGACCACAGGGGATGAGTCAGCCCCAGCATTTT
CASGPQGMSQPQHF
>TRBJ1-3|.|TRBD1|TRBV5-6
TGTGCCAGCAGCTGGGGACAGGGGGTCACCGGAAACACCATATATTTT
CASSWGQGVTGNTIYF
>TRBJ2-1|.|.|TRBV9
TGTGCCAGCAGCCCCGGGGTTCCCACCTACAATGAGCAGTTCTTC
CASSPGVPTYNEQFF
>TRBJ1-1|once|.|TRBV20-1
TGCAGTGCTAGAGATGGGACAGAAGCTTTCTTT
CSARDGTEAFF
>TRBJ2-5|.|.|TRBV5-1
TGCGCCAGCAGCTGGGGGACAACACAAGAGACCCAGTACTTC
CASSWGTTQETQYF
>TRBJ2-1|.|TRBD2|TRBV5-4
TGTGCCAGCAGCTTGAGCGCCGGGACTACCTACAATGAGCAGTTCTTC
CASSLSAGTTYNEQFF
>TRBJ2-1|.|.|TRBV5-5
TGTGCCACCCGGGACTCCCTGAGAAATGAGCAGTTCTTC
CATRDSLRNEQFF
>TRBJ2-1|.|TRBD2|TRBV7-2
TGTGCCAGCAGGTCACTTAGCGGGGGGGCCGAGGGTGAGCAGTTCTTC
CASRSLSGGAEGEQFF
>TRBJ1-1|.|TRBD1|TRBV28
TGTGCCAGCACCCCGAGACAGGGTAACACTGAAGCTTTCTTT
CASTPRQGNTEAFF
>TRBJ2-1|.|.|TRBV11-3
TGTGCCAGCAGCTTAGGTTCCACCTACAATGAGCAGTTCTTC
CASSLGSTYNEQFF
>TRBJ2-3|.|.|TRBV5-4
TGTGCCAGCAGCTCTGACATTAGCACAGATACGCAGTATTTT
CASSSDISTDTQYF
>TRBJ1-2|.|.|TRBV19
TGTGCCAGTAGGGTATCTCGGGGGGACTATGGCTACACCTTC
CASRVSRGDYGYTF
>TRBJ2-5|few|TRBD2|TRBV6-6
TGTGCCAGCAGTCAGGAGGCAGCGGGACAAGAGACCCAGTACTTC
CASSQEAAGQETQYF
>TRBJ2-5|.|TRBD1|TRBV30
TGTGCCTGGAGTCTGGGACAGCTGTACCAAGAGACCCAGTACTTC
CAWSLGQLYQETQYF
>TRBJ1-4|.|TRBD1|TRBV27
TGTGCCAGCAGTAGAGACAGGGCTGGTAATGAAAAACTGTTTTTT
CASSRDRAGNEKLFF
>TRBJ1-1|once|TRBD1|TRBV10-3
TGTGCCATCAGGGACAGGGGTAGCACTGAAGCTTTCTTT
CAIRDRGSTEAFF
>TRBJ2-7|.|TRBD1|TRBV9
TGTGCCAGCAGCGCGGACAGGAGCTCCTACGAGCAGTACTTC
CASSADRSSYEQYF
>TRBJ2-2|.|.|TRBV4-1
TGCGCCAGCAGCCAAGGCCCTCTTAGACAGCAAAACACCGGGGAGCTGTTTTTT
CASSQGPLRQQNTGELFF
>TRBJ1-4|.|.|TRBV21-1
TGTGCCAGCGTAAATACAGGGTGGGGAGAAAAACTGTTTTTT
CASVNTGWGEKLFF
>TRBJ2-1|few|.|TRBV11-1
TGTGCCAGCAGCTTAGGATATAGGACTCAGGTTGAGCAGTTCTTC
CASSLGYRTQVEQFF
>TRBJ2-2|.|.|TRBV11-3
TGTGCCAGCAGCTTAGGGCCGAACACCGGGGAGCTGTTTTTT
CASSLGPNTGELFF
>TRBJ2-3|.|TRBD2|TRBV7-2
TGTGCCAGCAGCCCCGGACTAGCGGGGGGGCATCAGTATTTT
CASSPGLAGGHQYF